The 27 T cell receptor beta chains listed next were all sequenced from one sample in a study of T-cell memory formation after mild COVID-19. TCRdb reprocessed the 5' RACE reads via MiXCR and lists one record per CDR3 protein. The sample holds about 190,000 distinct CDR3 sequences, about 16% seen once. Specimen: PBMCs or a T cell subset sorted from them (not recorded which). Receptors were obtained from an adult woman who had mild COVID-19 (a few samples of this study predate the infection). Cell type and time point are not known.

The chain links TRBV19 to TRBJ1-6, with D possibly being TRBD1 (6 bases). Germline V CDR1 and CDR2: LNHDA, SQIVND (reference sequence). The V end lost 8 bases, the J end lost 2 bases, and 7 bases lay between the germline ends. This CDR3 comprises 13 residues. DNA for the CDR3: TGTGCCAGTGGGGACACCTATAATTCACCCCTCCACTTT. This gives the protein CASGDTYNSPLHF.

This clonotype was seen a few times. The chain joins TRBV30 to TRBJ2-1; TRBD1 matches 8 bases. Germline lookup yields CDR1 GTSNPN and CDR2 SVGIG (reference sequence). This CDR3 spans 16 amino acids. V lost 8 bases, J lost 7 bases, and 19 bases stayed unmatched. DNA for the CDR3: TGTGCCCGTACGGCTACGGGCAGGGGGCTTCGGAATGAGCAGTTCTTC. This codes for CARTATGRGLRNEQFF.

The chain has TRBV18 and TRBJ2-3; 8 nucleotides align to TRBD2. The CDR3 sequence is 18 residues long. Germline CDR1 and CDR2: KGHSH and LQKENI. V shed 3 bases and J 4 bases; nucleotides not matched to a gene: 15. CDR3 bases: TGTGCCAGCTCACCCCGATTTCGGGGGGGGTCAGGGCCAGATACGCAGTATTTT. Its translation is CASSPRFRGGSGPDTQYF.

This clonotype was seen more than once but under ten times. The chain joins TRBV5-5 to TRBJ2-5, with D perhaps TRBD2 (6 bases). The CDR3 spans 15 residues. V gave up 4 bases and J gave up 3 bases, with 16 bases separating them. Germline V gene lookup returns CDR1 SGHKS and CDR2 YYEKEE (reference sequence). The CDR3 region is CASSPRTSRKETQYF. CDR3 bases: TGTGCCAGCAGCCCCCGCACTAGCCGAAAAGAGACCCAGTACTTC.

The V call is TRBV15, the J call TRBJ2-5, with TRBD1 identical over 8 bases. CDR3 length: 16 amino acids. V lost 1 base, J lost 5 bases, and 9 bases stayed unmatched. Looked up from germline, CDR1 is LNHNV and CDR2 is YYDKDF (reference sequence). CDR3 nucleotide sequence: TGTGCCACCAGCAGAGGCGACAGGGGCTTACGGGAGACCCAGTACTTC. Protein product: CATSRGDRGLRETQYF.

The table lists this clonotype with many counts. The rearrangement uses TRBV7-2 and TRBJ2-3; 9 bases map to TRBD2. CDR3 length: 16 residues. Germline V gives CDR1 SGHTA, CDR2 FQGNSA. V trimming: 5 bases; J trimming: 1 base; junction bases outside the gene matches: 7. This CDR3 is CASSLGPSGGTDTQYF. The CDR3 region has the DNA TGTGCCAGCAGCCTAGGGCCTAGCGGGGGCACAGATACGCAGTATTTT.

This chain uses TRBV24-1 with TRBJ2-2; 16 bases align to TRBD2. Germline V lookup: CDR1 KGHDR, CDR2 SFDVKD. The trim removed 0 bases at V and 6 bases at J, leaving 15 bases unmatched. The CDR3 runs to 22 residues. CDR3: CATSDLQTGTSGRAFQPGELFF. CDR3 bases: TGTGCCACCAGTGATTTGCAAACCGGGACTAGCGGGAGGGCCTTTCAACCCGGGGAGCTGTTTTTT.

This clonotype was seen a handful of times. The chain combines TRBV5-1 with TRBJ2-5; a possible D gene is TRBD1 (5 bases). Germline CDR1 SGHRS, CDR2 YFSETQ. V was shortened by 6 bases and J by 4 bases, with 19 bases between the two germline ends. The CDR3 covers 15 residues. The CDR3 nucleotides read TGCGCCAGCAAGAATCTGGCGGTAAGGGGAGAGACCCAGTACTTC. Translating gives CASKNLAVRGETQYF.

This chain uses TRBV6-2 or TRBV6-3 with TRBJ2-3; 10 bases fit TRBD2. V dropped 4 bases and J dropped 6; count of bases not matched to a gene: 16. The length of the CDR3 is 18 residues. CDR1 is MNHEY, CDR2 SVGEGT, per germline. The DNA for the CDR3 is TGTGCCAGCAGTTCGCTCCGACTAGCGGGTCAAATCGTGGATACGCAGTATTTT. Translating it yields CASSSLRLAGQIVDTQYF.

This clonotype has just a few counts. In DNA, the CDR3 is TGCGGCTCAAAGGAGGGGACTTCGACCTACGAGCAGTACTTC. Translated, it gives CGSKEGTSTYEQYF. The chain links TRBV20-1 to TRBJ2-7, with TRBD2 as a possible D gene (6 bases). Germline V gene lookup returns CDR1 DFQATT and CDR2 SNEGSKA (reference sequence). The CDR3 loop spans 14 amino acids.

The V gene is TRBV4-3, the J gene TRBJ1-4; possible D gene TRBD1, 6 bases. The germline V and J ends were trimmed by 4 bases and 7 bases, with 16 bases remaining between them. Per germline, CDR1 LGHNA and CDR2 YSLEER. This CDR3 region has 15 residues. As DNA, the CDR3 is TGCGCCAGCAGCCCCTCGGTGGGCAGGGGTGAAAAACTGTTTTTT. Translation: CASSPSVGRGEKLFF.

J is TRBJ2-1 and V is TRBV12-3 or TRBV12-4, with no clear D. The CDR3 is made up of 13 amino acids. The V end was cut by 1 base, the J end by 14 bases, with 15 bases between. The CDR3 region is CASSLGGSLGKFF. The DNA of the CDR3 is TGTGCCAGCAGTTTAGGCGGAAGTTTGGGGAAGTTCTTC.

The V gene is TRBV4-3, the J gene TRBJ2-1, with D hard to call. The germline gives CDR1 LGHNA, CDR2 YSLEER. Trimming removed 1 base at V and 6 bases at J, with 13 bases between. This CDR3 spans 15 amino acids. This chain's CDR3 is CASSQGFVQSNEQFF. The CDR3 DNA reads as TGCGCCAGCAGCCAAGGGTTCGTACAGTCCAATGAGCAGTTCTTC.

In this sample, this clonotype turned up a few times. The V and J genes are TRBV28 and TRBJ2-7; 7 bases are a match to TRBD2. Germline lookup yields CDR1 MDHEN and CDR2 SYDVKM. The length of the CDR3 is 13 residues. With 5 bases clipped from V and 4 bases from J, the junction kept 5 bases outside the gene matches. CDR3: CASSRAGLYEQYF. CDR3 bases: TGTGCCAGCAGTAGGGCGGGACTATACGAGCAGTACTTC.

The genes are TRBV19 and TRBJ2-2, with 8 nucleotides matching TRBD1. CDR1 is LNHDA, CDR2 SQIVND, per germline (reference sequence). CDR3 length equals 15 residues. The V segment lost 5 bases and the J segment 4 bases; nucleotides outside the gene matches: 6. CDR3 in DNA: TGTGCCAGTAGTTCCGCAGGGGGCCGCACCGGGGAGCTGTTTTTT. It yields the protein CASSSAGGRTGELFF.

The chain couples TRBV27 to TRBJ2-3; a possible D gene is TRBD1 (6 bases). V was shortened by 10 bases and J by 4 bases, with 21 bases between the two germline ends. The CDR3 is made up of 15 amino acids. Germline lookup yields CDR1 MNHEY and CDR2 SMNVEV (reference sequence). The CDR3 loop reads CATQLGTRLADTQYF. The DNA for the CDR3 is TGTGCCACCCAGTTAGGGACACGCTTAGCAGATACGCAGTATTTT.

This clonotype was observed a handful of times. The rearrangement joins TRBV20-1 to TRBJ2-1; tentatively, D is TRBD2 (6 bases). The CDR3 spans 15 residues. V lost 4 bases and J lost 0, with 13 bases in between. CDR1 DFQATT and CDR2 SNEGSKA come from the germline V gene (reference sequence). CDR3 sequence (DNA): TGCAGTGCTAAAGTTGGGGGGAGCTCCTACAATGAGCAGTTCTTC. Amino acid sequence: CSAKVGGSSYNEQFF.

This clonotype was seen only a few times. The chain recombines TRBV7-9 with TRBJ1-1; no firm D call. The V gene's germline CDR1 is SEHNR and CDR2 FQNEAQ (reference sequence). Between the trimmed V and J ends, which lost 10 bases and 1 base, there was a span of 13 bases. The length of the CDR3 is 13 residues. This CDR3 is CATRIIENTEAFF. CDR3 sequence (DNA): TGTGCCACGAGGATCATCGAGAACACTGAAGCTTTCTTT.

The J gene is TRBJ2-6, the V gene TRBV20-1, with D unclear. Trimming cost V 6 bases and J 0 bases, with 21 bases left between them. Germline lookup yields CDR1 DFQATT and CDR2 SNEGSKA (reference sequence). This CDR3 comprises 18 residues. CDR3 in DNA: TGCAGTGCCAAACAGAACCTGGTAGCTCACTCTGGGGCCAACGTCCTGACTTTC. Amino acids: CSAKQNLVAHSGANVLTF.

This clonotype turned up a few times. This rearrangement joins TRBV5-4 to TRBJ2-5, with TRBD2 matching 7 bases. Germline values: CDR1 SGHNT, CDR2 YYREEE (reference sequence). This CDR3 has 14 residues. Unmatched junction bases numbered 8, after V lost 4 bases and J lost 5 bases. The CDR3: CASSDGGGMETQYF. CDR3 DNA: TGTGCCAGCAGCGACGGGGGAGGGATGGAGACCCAGTACTTC.

This clonotype was counted between two and nine times. The rearrangement joins TRBV5-1 to TRBJ1-2, with D uncertain. Germline loops: CDR1 SGHRS, CDR2 YFSETQ. The CDR3 contains 13 residues. Trimming removed 4 bases at V and 1 base at J, with 8 bases between. The CDR3 loop reads CASSEDGNYGYTF. The CDR3 bases are TGCGCCAGCAGCGAGGACGGTAACTATGGCTACACCTTC. The full variable domain, in which reference TRBV5-1 and TRBJ1-2 provide the parts outside the CDR3, is KAGVTQTPRYLIKTRGQQVTLSCSPISGHRSVSWYQQTPGQGLQFLFEYFSETQRNKGNFPGRFSGRQFSNSRSEMNVSTLELGDSALYLCASSEDGNYGYTFGSGTRLTVV.

The chain's CDR3 is CASSLDITDTQYF. CDR3 coding DNA: TGCGCCAGCAGCTTGGATATCACAGATACGCAGTATTTT. The V and J genes are TRBV5-1 and TRBJ2-3; no definite D call. Germline V gives CDR1 SGHRS, CDR2 YFSETQ. The V end was cut by 0 bases, the J end by 2 bases, with 4 bases between. The CDR3 contains 13 residues.

The table lists this clonotype with a few counts. The chain recombines TRBV20-1 with TRBJ2-7; D possibly corresponds to TRBD1 (6 bases). V shed 3 bases and J shed 0 bases, with 9 bases lying between them. CDR1 is DFQATT, CDR2 SNEGSKA, per germline (reference sequence). The CDR3 has 13 residues. The CDR3 loop is CSASTGSSYEQYF. DNA of the CDR3: TGCAGTGCTAGTACAGGGAGCTCCTACGAGCAGTACTTC.

The rearrangement joins TRBV7-2 to TRBJ1-3; a possible D gene is TRBD1 (5 bases). V dropped 3 bases and J dropped 2 bases, with 11 bases sitting between them. CDR1 is SGHTA, CDR2 FQGNSA, per germline. The CDR3 is made up of 15 amino acids. The DNA of the CDR3 is TGTGCCAGCAGCTTGGTAGGGGTCACTGGAAACACCATATATTTT. Protein: CASSLVGVTGNTIYF.

This clonotype has just a few counts. The rearrangement uses TRBV7-2 and TRBJ1-1, with 10 bases matching TRBD1. V lost 5 bases and J lost 5; bases outside the gene matches: 5. CDR3 length: 14 residues. Germline CDR1 and CDR2: SGHTA and FQGNSA. The CDR3 sequence is CASSPTGGQTEAFF. In DNA form, the CDR3 reads TGTGCCAGCAGCCCGACAGGGGGCCAGACTGAAGCTTTCTTT.

In this sample, this clonotype turned up a few times. This rearrangement joins TRBV5-5 to TRBJ2-1; 14 bases fit TRBD2. V dropped 2 bases and J dropped 7; count of bases not matched to a gene: 5. Germline loops: CDR1 SGHKS, CDR2 YYEKEE (reference sequence). This CDR3 contains 16 residues. CDR3 sequence reads: CASSFPGLAGENEQFF. The CDR3 nucleotides read TGTGCCAGCAGCTTCCCGGGACTAGCGGGAGAGAATGAGCAGTTCTTC.

This clonotype was observed a few times. This rearrangement joins TRBV7-6 to TRBJ2-7; D remains ambiguous. Germline V gene data show CDR1 as SGHVS and CDR2 as FNYEAQ. The CDR3 extends over 14 amino acids. V was pared by 2 bases and J by 8 bases, with 16 bases between. CDR3 in DNA: TGTGCCAGCAGCTTAAAGTCCAGAACTACGAAGCAGTACTTC. Residues: CASSLKSRTTKQYF.